The entry below gives a single TCR beta chain sequence along with its context. Its cognate antigen is unknown. Data came from immunoSEQ multiplex PCR; TCRdb stores just in-frame clones and leaves some out. The repertoire consists of about 95,000 clones, with around nine tenths occurring once and the leading ten covering around 3.9%. The sample comes from a study of T cell responses to AZD1222 COVID-19 vaccine. Findings of the study overall: Clonal diversity was possibly underestimated, and the donors were mostly white British, with more females. With dominance at 160-218 and 743-854, vaccine-associated CD4 TCRs spanned spike. Repertoire sampling was restricted to post-peak T cell response timepoints.

Germline V gene sequence: CDR1 SGHRS, CDR2 YFSETQ. J was trimmed by 4 bases and V by 4 bases; bases with no gene match: 4. CDR3 length: 16 residues. The J gene is TRBJ2-3, the V gene TRBV5-1; 15 bases are shared with TRBD2. This clonotype was sampled from an adult in good health. The material was peripheral blood, obtained on day 0 of AZD1222 vaccination. CDR3 in DNA: TGCGCCAGCAGCGGCGGACTAGCGGGGGGGGCAGATACGCAGTATTTT. Protein product: CASSGGLAGGADTQYF.